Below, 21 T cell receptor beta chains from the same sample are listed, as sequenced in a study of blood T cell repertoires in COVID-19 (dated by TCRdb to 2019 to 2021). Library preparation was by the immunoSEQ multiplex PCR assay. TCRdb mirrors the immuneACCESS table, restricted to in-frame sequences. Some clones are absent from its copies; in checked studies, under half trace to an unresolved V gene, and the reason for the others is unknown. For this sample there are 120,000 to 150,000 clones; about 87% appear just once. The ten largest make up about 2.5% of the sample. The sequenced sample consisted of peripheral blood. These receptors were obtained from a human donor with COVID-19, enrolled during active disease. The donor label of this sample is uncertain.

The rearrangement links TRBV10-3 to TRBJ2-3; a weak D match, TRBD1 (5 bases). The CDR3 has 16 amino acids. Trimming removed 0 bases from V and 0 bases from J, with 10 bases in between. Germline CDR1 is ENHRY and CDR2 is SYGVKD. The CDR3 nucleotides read TGTGCCATCAGTGAGTCTAGGGGTTCGAGCACAGATACGCAGTATTTT. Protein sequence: CAISESRGSSTDTQYF.

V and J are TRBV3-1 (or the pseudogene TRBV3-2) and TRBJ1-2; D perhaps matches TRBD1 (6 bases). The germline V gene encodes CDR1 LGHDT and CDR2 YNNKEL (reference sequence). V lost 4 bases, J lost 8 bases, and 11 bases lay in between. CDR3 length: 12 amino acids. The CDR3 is CASSLDRSGYTF. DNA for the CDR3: TGTGCCAGCAGCCTTGACAGGTCCGGCTACACCTTC.

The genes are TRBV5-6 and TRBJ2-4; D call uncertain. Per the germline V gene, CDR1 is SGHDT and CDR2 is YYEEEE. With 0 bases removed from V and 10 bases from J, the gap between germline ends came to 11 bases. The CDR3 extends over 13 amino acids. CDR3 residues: CASSLVDLEIQYF. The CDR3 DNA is TGTGCCAGCAGCTTGGTTGACCTGGAGATTCAGTACTTC.

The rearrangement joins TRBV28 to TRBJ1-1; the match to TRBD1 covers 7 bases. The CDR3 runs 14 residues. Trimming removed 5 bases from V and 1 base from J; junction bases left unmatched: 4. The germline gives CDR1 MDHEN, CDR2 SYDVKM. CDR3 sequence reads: CASSIRTGNTEAFF. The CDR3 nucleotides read TGTGCCAGCAGTATCCGGACAGGGAACACTGAAGCTTTCTTT.

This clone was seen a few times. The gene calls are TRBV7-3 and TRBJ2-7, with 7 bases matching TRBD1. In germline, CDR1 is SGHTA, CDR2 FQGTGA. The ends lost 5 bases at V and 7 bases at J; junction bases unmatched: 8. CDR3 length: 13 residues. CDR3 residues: CASSMGQKGEQYF. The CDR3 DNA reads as TGTGCCAGCAGCATGGGACAGAAAGGGGAGCAGTACTTC.

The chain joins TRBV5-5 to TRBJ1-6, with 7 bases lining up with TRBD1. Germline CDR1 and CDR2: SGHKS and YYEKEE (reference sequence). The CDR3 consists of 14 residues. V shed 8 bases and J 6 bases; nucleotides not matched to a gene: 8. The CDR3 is CARRDSWGNSPLHF. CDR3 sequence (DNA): TGTGCCAGACGGGACAGTTGGGGTAATTCACCCCTCCACTTT.

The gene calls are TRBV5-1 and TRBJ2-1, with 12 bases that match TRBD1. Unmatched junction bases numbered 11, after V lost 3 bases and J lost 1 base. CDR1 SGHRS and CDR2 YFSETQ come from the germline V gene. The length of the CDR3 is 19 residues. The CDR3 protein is CASSSRDRGQGGSYNEQFF. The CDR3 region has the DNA TGCGCCAGCAGCTCCCGGGACAGGGGGCAGGGGGGTTCCTACAATGAGCAGTTCTTC.

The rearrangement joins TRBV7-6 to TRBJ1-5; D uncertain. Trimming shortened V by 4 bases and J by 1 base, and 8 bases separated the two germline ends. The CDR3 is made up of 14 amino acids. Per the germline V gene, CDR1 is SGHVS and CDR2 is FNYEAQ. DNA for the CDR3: TGTGCCAGCAGCTGCTCCGGGAGCAATCAGCCCCAGCATTTT. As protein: CASSCSGSNQPQHF.

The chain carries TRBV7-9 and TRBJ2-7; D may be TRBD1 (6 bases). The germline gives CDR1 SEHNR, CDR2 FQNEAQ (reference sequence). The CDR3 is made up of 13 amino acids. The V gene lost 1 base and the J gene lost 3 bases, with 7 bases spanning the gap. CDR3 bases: TGTGCCAGCAGCTTAGACAGGGTCTACGAGCAGTACTTC. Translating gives CASSLDRVYEQYF.

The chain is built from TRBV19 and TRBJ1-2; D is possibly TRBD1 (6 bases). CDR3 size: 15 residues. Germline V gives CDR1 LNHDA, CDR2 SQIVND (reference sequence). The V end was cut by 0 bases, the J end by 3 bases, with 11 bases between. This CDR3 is CASSIEDRRHYGYTF. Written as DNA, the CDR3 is TGTGCCAGTAGTATAGAGGACAGACGGCACTATGGCTACACCTTC.

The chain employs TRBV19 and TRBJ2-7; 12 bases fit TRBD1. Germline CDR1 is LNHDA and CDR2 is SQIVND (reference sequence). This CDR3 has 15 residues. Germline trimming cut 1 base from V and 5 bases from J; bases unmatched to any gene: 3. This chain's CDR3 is CASSIVGTGGNEQYF. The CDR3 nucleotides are TGTGCCAGTAGTATAGTGGGGACAGGGGGCAACGAGCAGTACTTC.

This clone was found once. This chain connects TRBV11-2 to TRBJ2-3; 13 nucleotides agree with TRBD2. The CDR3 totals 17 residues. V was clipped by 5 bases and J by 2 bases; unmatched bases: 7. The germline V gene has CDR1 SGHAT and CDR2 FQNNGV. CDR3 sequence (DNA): TGTGCCAGCAGCCTTTTCGGACTAGCGGGGGACACAGATACGCAGTATTTT. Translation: CASSLFGLAGDTDTQYF.

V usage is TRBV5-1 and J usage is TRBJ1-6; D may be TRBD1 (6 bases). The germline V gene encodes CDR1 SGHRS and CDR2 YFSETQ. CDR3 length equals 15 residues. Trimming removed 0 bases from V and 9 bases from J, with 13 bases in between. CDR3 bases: TGCGCCAGCAGCTTGGTAGGGGGATCGGGTTCACCCCTCCACTTT. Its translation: CASSLVGGSGSPLHF.

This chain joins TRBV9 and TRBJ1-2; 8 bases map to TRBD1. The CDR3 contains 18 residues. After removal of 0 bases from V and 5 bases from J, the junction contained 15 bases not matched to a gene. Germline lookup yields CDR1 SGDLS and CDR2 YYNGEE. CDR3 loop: CASSVAPGQVNQMYGYTF. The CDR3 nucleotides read TGTGCCAGCAGCGTAGCCCCGGGACAGGTTAACCAAATGTATGGCTACACCTTC.

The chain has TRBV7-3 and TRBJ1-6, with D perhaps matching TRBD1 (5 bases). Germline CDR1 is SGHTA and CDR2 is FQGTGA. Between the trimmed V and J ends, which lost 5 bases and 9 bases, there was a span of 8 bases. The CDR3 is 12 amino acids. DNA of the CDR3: TGTGCCAGCAGCCGTCAGGGTTCACCCCTCCACTTT. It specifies CASSRQGSPLHF. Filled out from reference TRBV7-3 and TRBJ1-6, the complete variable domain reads GAGVSQTPSNKVTEKGKYVELRCDPISGHTALYWYRQSLGQGPEFLIYFQGTGAADDSGLPNDRFFAVRPEGSVSTLKIQRTERGDSAVYLCASSRQGSPLHFGNGTRLTVT.

In DNA, the CDR3 is TGTGCCAGCCAACAGGGGGCCGCCTACGAGCAGTACTTC. It translates to CASQQGAAYEQYF. This rearrangement joins TRBV12-3 or TRBV12-4 to TRBJ2-7; 9 bases align to TRBD1. The CDR3 runs to 13 residues. Trimming took 8 bases from V and 2 from J; bases not matched to a gene: 4.

CDR3 residues: CASSEQGGQETQYF. CDR3 DNA sequence: TGTGCCAGCAGCGAACAGGGGGGCCAAGAGACCCAGTACTTC. The gene calls are TRBV5-4 and TRBJ2-5; 8 bases are shared with TRBD1. This CDR3 comprises 14 residues. Germline trimming cut 4 bases from V and 1 base from J; bases unmatched to any gene: 3. Germline assignment: CDR1 SGHNT and CDR2 YYREEE (reference sequence).

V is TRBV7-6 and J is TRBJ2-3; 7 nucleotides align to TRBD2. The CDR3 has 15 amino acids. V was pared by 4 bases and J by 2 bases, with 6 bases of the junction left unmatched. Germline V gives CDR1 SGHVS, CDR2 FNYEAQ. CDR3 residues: CASSSGGEVTDTQYF. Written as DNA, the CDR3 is TGTGCCAGCAGCTCGGGGGGTGAAGTCACAGATACGCAGTATTTT.

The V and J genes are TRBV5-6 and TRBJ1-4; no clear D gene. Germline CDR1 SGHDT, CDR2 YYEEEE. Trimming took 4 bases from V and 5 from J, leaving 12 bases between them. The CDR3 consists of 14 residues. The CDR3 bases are TGTGCCAGCAGCCCGATGAGCGAAAATGAAAAACTGTTTTTT. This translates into CASSPMSENEKLFF.

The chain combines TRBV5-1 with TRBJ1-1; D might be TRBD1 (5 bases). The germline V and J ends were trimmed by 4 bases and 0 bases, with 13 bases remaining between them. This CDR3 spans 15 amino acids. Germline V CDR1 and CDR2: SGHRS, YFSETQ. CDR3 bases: TGCGCCAGCAGCGAGGAGACAGTGATGAACACTGAAGCTTTCTTT. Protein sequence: CASSEETVMNTEAFF. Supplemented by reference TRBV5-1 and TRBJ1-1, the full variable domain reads KAGVTQTPRYLIKTRGQQVTLSCSPISGHRSVSWYQQTPGQGLQFLFEYFSETQRNKGNFPGRFSGRQFSNSRSEMNVSTLELGDSALYLCASSEETVMNTEAFFGQGTRLTVV.

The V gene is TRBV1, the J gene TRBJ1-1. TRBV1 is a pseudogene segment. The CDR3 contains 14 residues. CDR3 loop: CTSSQEYMNTEAFF. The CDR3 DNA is TGCACCAGCAGCCAAGAATATATGAACACTGAAGCTTTCTTT.